This TCR beta chain came from a study of long-term antiretroviral therapy in people with HIV. The CDR3 is made up of 13 amino acids. Trimming cost V 1 base and J 7 bases, with 8 bases left between them. Per the germline V gene, CDR1 is SEHNR and CDR2 is FQNEAQ (reference sequence). An immunoSEQ assay, version v3.0, was performed at survey level. Sequencing used immunoSEQ multiplex PCR; TCRdb keeps in-frame clones, though not all of them. The sample includes approximately 15,000 clones, approximately 75% seen only once; the top ten take about 15%. The sample in question was unsorted PBMCs, obtained 1.5 years before starting antiretroviral therapy. This clonotype was obtained from a woman aged 45 to 65 with HIV. V is TRBV7-9 and J is TRBJ2-1; D uncertain. CDR3 DNA sequence: TGTGCCAGCAGCTTAGGGGGTGGAAATGAGCAGTTCTTC. This encodes CASSLGGGNEQFF. The full variable domain, completed using reference TRBV7-9 and TRBJ2-1, is DTGVSQNPRHKITKRGQNVTFRCDPISEHNRLYWYRQTLGQGPEFLTYFQNEAQLEKSRLLSDRFSAERPKGSFSTLEIQRTEQGDSAMYLCASSLGGGNEQFFGPGTRLTVL.